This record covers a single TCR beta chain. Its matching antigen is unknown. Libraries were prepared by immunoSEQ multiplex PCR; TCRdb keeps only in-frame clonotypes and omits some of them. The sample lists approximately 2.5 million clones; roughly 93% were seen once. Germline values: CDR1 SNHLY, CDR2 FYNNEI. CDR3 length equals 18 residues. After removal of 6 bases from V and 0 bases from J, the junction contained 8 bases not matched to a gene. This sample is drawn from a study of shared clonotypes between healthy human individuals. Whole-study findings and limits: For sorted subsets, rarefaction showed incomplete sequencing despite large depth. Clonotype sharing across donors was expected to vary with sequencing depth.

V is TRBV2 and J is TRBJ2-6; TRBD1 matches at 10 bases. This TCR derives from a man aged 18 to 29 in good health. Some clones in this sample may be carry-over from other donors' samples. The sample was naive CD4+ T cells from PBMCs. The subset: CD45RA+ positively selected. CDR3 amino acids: CASRGGQGVGSGANVLTF. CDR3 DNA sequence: TGTGCCAGCAGGGGTGGACAGGGGGTCGGCTCTGGGGCCAACGTCCTGACTTTC.